Listed here are 13 T cell receptor beta chains from one sample, sequenced in a study of cytomegalovirus exposure and HLA in healthy donors. The assay was immunoSEQ multiplex PCR, and TCRdb's table has in-frame clones only and misses some. The sample lists fewer than 400,000 clones, 88% seen once, with roughly 0.96% in the top ten. The specimen sequenced was PBMCs. Receptors originate from a man in his thirties or forties in good health and CMV-seronegative.

The rearrangement joins TRBV5-1 to TRBJ2-3; TRBD2 agrees at 7 bases. The CDR3 runs to 15 residues. The germline V gene encodes CDR1 SGHRS and CDR2 YFSETQ. Germline trimming cut 4 bases from V and 1 base from J; bases unmatched to any gene: 6. The CDR3 protein is CASSPSSGRTDTQYF. For the CDR3, the DNA is TGCGCCAGCAGCCCCAGTAGCGGGCGCACAGATACGCAGTATTTT.

This sequence joins TRBV16 and TRBJ2-7; weak D call: TRBD1 (6 bases). This CDR3 region has 14 residues. Germline CDR1 KGHSY, CDR2 FQNENV. The V and J ends lost 2 bases and 0 bases respectively, with 8 bases between them. CDR3 nucleotides: TGTGCCAGCAGCCAAACAGGGAGCTCCTACGAGCAGTACTTC. Translation gives CASSQTGSSYEQYF.

The V call is TRBV29-1, the J call TRBJ1-2; D is unresolved. This CDR3 is 12 amino acids long. V was clipped by 0 bases and J by 5 bases, with 7 bases between them. Germline V CDR1 and CDR2: SQVTM, ANQGSEA. CDR3 in amino acids: CSVEEAWYGYTF. As DNA, the CDR3 is TGCAGCGTTGAAGAGGCCTGGTATGGCTACACCTTC.

The V call is TRBV27, the J call TRBJ2-2; 9 positions match TRBD1. The V gene's germline CDR1 is MNHEY and CDR2 SMNVEV (reference sequence). This CDR3 contains 19 residues. Unmatched junction bases numbered 12, after V lost 4 bases and J lost 0 bases. DNA for the CDR3: TGTGCCAGCAGTTCCGCGGGGATCCGGGACAGGGCGAACACCGGGGAGCTGTTTTTT. Translation gives CASSSAGIRDRANTGELFF.

The chain has TRBV12-5 and TRBJ1-1; D is ambiguous. The germline gives CDR1 LGHNT, CDR2 FRNRAP. The length of the CDR3 is 12 residues. With 1 base removed from V and 5 bases from J, the gap between germline ends came to 5 bases. The CDR3 here is CASGLGQTEAFF. CDR3 nucleotides: TGTGCTAGTGGTTTGGGTCAAACTGAAGCTTTCTTT.

This clone showed up just a few times. The rearrangement links TRBV2 to TRBJ1-5; D not certain. The V gene lost 7 bases and the J gene lost 3 bases, with 13 bases spanning the gap. CDR1 is SNHLY, CDR2 FYNNEI, per germline. The CDR3 extends over 14 amino acids. CDR3 in DNA: TGTGCCAGCACGCAGGTCCCCACCAATCAGCCCCAGCATTTT. Translating gives CASTQVPTNQPQHF. Drawing the rest from reference TRBV2 and TRBJ1-5, the complete variable domain is EPEVTQTPSHQVTQMGQEVILRCVPISNHLYFYWYRQILGQKVEFLVSFYNNEISEKSEIFDDQFSVERPDGSNFTLKIRSTKLEDSAMYFCASTQVPTNQPQHFGDGTRLSIL.

The chain has TRBV5-1 and TRBJ1-3; TRBD1 matches at 8 bases. V lost 4 bases, J lost 3 bases, and 9 bases stayed unmatched. Germline V gene sequence: CDR1 SGHRS, CDR2 YFSETQ. The CDR3 totals 16 residues. The CDR3 coding sequence is TGCGCCAGCAGCAACCCAGGGGGCTTAGGTGGAAACACCATATATTTT. This encodes CASSNPGGLGGNTIYF.

V is TRBV7-2 and J is TRBJ1-2, with 9 bases identical to TRBD1. The trim removed 4 bases at V and 5 bases at J, leaving 2 bases unmatched. This CDR3 spans 13 amino acids. Per the germline V gene, CDR1 is SGHTA and CDR2 is FQGNSA. The DNA for the CDR3 is TGTGCCAGCAGCTACGACAGGGGGTATGGCTACACCTTC. Protein product: CASSYDRGYGYTF.

The chain has TRBV7-2 and TRBJ1-3; TRBD1 aligns across 9 bases. This CDR3 comprises 16 residues. With V trimmed by 4 bases and J by 2 bases, 6 bases remained unmatched. Germline-derived CDR1 and CDR2 are SGHTA and FQGNSA. In DNA, the CDR3 is TGTGCCAGCAGCTCATACAGGGGGCAGGCTGGAAACACCATATATTTT. Its protein is CASSSYRGQAGNTIYF.

Worth noting for this clone: The same CDR3 is also encoded by other DNA sequences in this sample. The rearrangement joins TRBV5-1 to TRBJ1-1, with 7 bases matching TRBD1. The CDR3 totals 14 residues. V was clipped by 4 bases and J by 1 base; unmatched bases: 4. CDR1 and CDR2 (germline): SGHRS, YFSETQ. CDR3 sequence (DNA): TGCGCCAGCAGCCGCGAGGGGGCGAACACTGAAGCTTTCTTT. Its protein product is CASSREGANTEAFF.

The chain is built from TRBV6-1 and TRBJ2-7; perhaps TRBD2 as D (6 bases). The V end lost 6 bases, the J end lost 3 bases, and 15 bases lay between the germline ends. The CDR3 loop spans 14 amino acids. Germline CDR1 reads MNHNS; CDR2 reads SASEGT. CDR3 region: CASSPWGGGYEQYF. Here the CDR3 DNA reads TGTGCCAGCAGCCCGTGGGGAGGCGGCTACGAGCAGTACTTC.

Only a few counts were recorded for this clone. J is TRBJ1-1 and V is TRBV30, with no clear D. Per the germline V gene, CDR1 is GTSNPN and CDR2 is SVGIG (reference sequence). There are 14 residues in the CDR3. Between the trimmed V and J ends, which lost 4 bases and 6 bases, there was a span of 18 bases. The CDR3 nucleotides are TGTGCCTGGACAAATGACACCAGGAAACCTGAAGCTTTCTTT. Translation gives CAWTNDTRKPEAFF.

The rearrangement links TRBV5-6 to TRBJ2-5, with 13 bases identical to TRBD2. Losses at the gene ends were 4 bases for V and 2 bases for J; bases not matched to a gene: 5. Germline values: CDR1 SGHDT, CDR2 YYEEEE. The CDR3 totals 16 residues. The CDR3 sequence: CASSPRLAGGQETQYF. The CDR3 DNA reads TGTGCCAGCAGCCCCCGACTAGCGGGGGGTCAAGAGACCCAGTACTTC.